This T cell receptor (beta chain) was identified in a study of T cell repertoires in cytomegalovirus infection. TCRdb recomputed calls from the reads with MiXCR, one row per CDR3 protein. The sample carries roughly 630,000 distinct CDR3 sequences, 20% to 25% recorded once. The source material was CD8+ T cells from PBMCs. The sequence was obtained from a human donor in good health (CMV status not recorded). Some clones in this sample may be carry-over from other donors' samples.

CDR3 loop: CASSSDRGNSPLHF. CDR3 DNA sequence: TGTGCCAGCAGTTCCGATCGGGGGAATTCACCCCTCCACTTT. V usage is TRBV27 and J usage is TRBJ1-6; D is perhaps TRBD1 (5 bases). Per the germline V gene, CDR1 is MNHEY and CDR2 is SMNVEV (reference sequence). There are 14 residues in the CDR3. V lost 4 bases and J 7 bases, leaving 11 bases between the germline ends.